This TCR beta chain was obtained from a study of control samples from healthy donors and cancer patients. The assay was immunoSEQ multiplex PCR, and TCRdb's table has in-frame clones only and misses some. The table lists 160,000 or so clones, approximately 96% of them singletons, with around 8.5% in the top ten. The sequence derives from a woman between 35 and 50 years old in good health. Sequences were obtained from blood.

CDR3 residues: CASSHRQGVSTEAFF. In nucleotides, the CDR3 is TGCGCCAGCAGCCATAGACAGGGGGTGAGCACTGAAGCTTTCTTT. The chain joins TRBV4-1 to TRBJ1-1; 9 bases align to TRBD1. V dropped 3 bases and J dropped 4; count of bases not matched to a gene: 6. The CDR3 spans 15 residues. Germline CDR1 and CDR2: MGHRA and YSYEKL.